The 4 T cell receptor beta chains in this list originate from one sample, sequenced in a study of T cell responses to AZD1222 COVID-19 vaccine (dated by TCRdb to the early 2020s). The library was generated by the immunoSEQ multiplex PCR assay. Drawn from immuneACCESS, this table holds only the in-frame rearrangements with V and J called that TCRdb kept. Clones are partly lost; checked studies trace under half to an unresolved V gene and leave the rest unexplained. A total of around 110,000 clones appear in this sample, approximately 90% of them only once. The ten biggest clones cover around 1.7% of the sample. The meaning of the sample's time point label: baseline before first vaccination. The input for sequencing was peripheral blood, taken on day 0 of AZD1222 vaccination. The receptors were gathered from an adult in good health.

The rearrangement uses TRBV6-2 or TRBV6-3 and TRBJ1-1, with unresolved D. The V gene lost 6 bases and the J gene lost 8 bases, with 13 bases spanning the gap. CDR1 MNHEY and CDR2 SVGEGT come from the germline V gene. The CDR3 consists of 12 residues. For the CDR3, the DNA is TGTGCCAGCAGCGATTACAATGGGGAAGCTTTCTTT. Translation gives CASSDYNGEAFF.

V is TRBV7-2 and J is TRBJ1-2; TRBD1 is a possible D gene (5 bases). V was shortened by 5 bases and J by 1 base, with 17 bases between the two germline ends. CDR3 length equals 16 residues. Germline CDR1 is SGHTA and CDR2 is FQGNSA. The CDR3 DNA is TGTGCCAGCAGCCCCTACGGGCGGGACGGTAACTATGGCTACACCTTC. The encoded protein is CASSPYGRDGNYGYTF.

Only one count was recorded for this clone. The chain is built from TRBV19 and TRBJ2-1, with D possibly TRBD2 on 5 matching bases. Germline-derived CDR1 and CDR2 are LNHDA and SQIVND (reference sequence). The CDR3 is 15 amino acids. The V end was cut by 7 bases, the J end by 2 bases, with 15 bases between. The CDR3 DNA reads as TGTGCCAGTACCCCCCTAGCCGGGACCTACAATGAGCAGTTCTTC. It translates to CASTPLAGTYNEQFF.

J is TRBJ1-5 and V is TRBV5-6, with no clear D. CDR1 is SGHDT, CDR2 YYEEEE, per germline. The V end lost 0 bases, the J end lost 3 bases, and 7 bases lay between the germline ends. The CDR3 sequence is 14 residues long. The CDR3 is CASSLGQDNQPQHF. The CDR3 bases are TGTGCCAGCAGCTTGGGGCAGGACAATCAGCCCCAGCATTTT.